This T cell receptor beta chain derives from a study of T cells in Graves' hyperthyroidism and ophthalmopathy. This clonotype has a count of ten or more. There were TCR beta CDR3 regions amplified from RNA transcripts. The HTBI set primed first-round TCR CDR3 RT-PCR. Each CDR3 protein gets one entry after TCRdb re-called the multiplex PCR reads with MiXCR. The data show fewer than 300,000 distinct CDR3 sequences, with approximately 16% seen just once and more than 30% held by the top ten. V dropped 2 bases and J dropped 4 bases, with 14 bases sitting between them. CDR3 length: 15 amino acids. The germline V gene has CDR1 KGHSH and CDR2 LQKENI.

The sample consisted of blood. The clonotype comes from a woman aged 50 to 60 with Graves' hyperthyroidism that later progressed to Graves' ophthalmopathy. This chain uses TRBV18 with TRBJ1-1; TRBD1 might be the D (6 bases). The CDR3 is CASSPGTTISTEAFF. The CDR3 DNA reads TGTGCCAGCTCACCAGGGACAACCATTTCCACTGAAGCTTTCTTT.